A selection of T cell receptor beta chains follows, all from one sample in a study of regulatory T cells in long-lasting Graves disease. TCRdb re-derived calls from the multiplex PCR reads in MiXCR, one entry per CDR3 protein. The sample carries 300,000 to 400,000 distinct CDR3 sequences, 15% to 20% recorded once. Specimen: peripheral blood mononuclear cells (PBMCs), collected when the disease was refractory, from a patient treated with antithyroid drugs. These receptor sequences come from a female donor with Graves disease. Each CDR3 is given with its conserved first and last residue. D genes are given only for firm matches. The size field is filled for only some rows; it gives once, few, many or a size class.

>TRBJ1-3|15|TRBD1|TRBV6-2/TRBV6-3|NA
CASTRTGIDGNTIYF
TGTGCCAGCACCAGGACAGGGATTGACGGAAACACCATATATTTT
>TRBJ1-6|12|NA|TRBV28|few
CAGTRVGSPLHF
TGTGCCGGCACCAGGGTGGGTTCACCCCTCCACTTT
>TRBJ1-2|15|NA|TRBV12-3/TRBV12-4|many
CASSSGQRINYGYTF
TGTGCCAGCAGTTCTGGACAGAGGATTAACTATGGCTACACCTTC
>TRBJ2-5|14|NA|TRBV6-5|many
CASSYGSGGETQYF
TGTGCCAGCAGTTACGGGTCAGGTGGAGAGACCCAGTACTTC
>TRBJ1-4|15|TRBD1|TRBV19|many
CASTTYTPGQEKLFF
TGTGCCAGTACCACATACACTCCGGGACAGGAAAAACTGTTTTTT
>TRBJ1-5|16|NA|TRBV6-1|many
CASRIGLFNSNQPQHF
TGTGCCAGCAGGATTGGCCTGTTCAATAGCAATCAGCCCCAGCATTTT
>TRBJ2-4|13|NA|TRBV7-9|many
CASSKGRSNIQYF
TGTGCCAGCAGCAAGGGACGTTCAAACATTCAGTACTTC
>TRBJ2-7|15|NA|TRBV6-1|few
CASSELLFSSYEQYF
TGTGCCAGCAGTGAACTGCTGTTCAGTTCCTACGAGCAGTACTTC
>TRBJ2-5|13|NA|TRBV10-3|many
CAISEQIQETQYF
TGTGCCATCAGTGAACAAATCCAAGAGACCCAGTACTTC
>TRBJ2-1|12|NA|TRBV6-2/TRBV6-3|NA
CASRPGTTEQFF
TGTGCCAGCAGACCCGGGACGACCGAGCAGTTCTTC
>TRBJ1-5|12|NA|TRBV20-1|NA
CSARLGDQPQHF
TGCAGTGCTAGGTTAGGAGATCAGCCCCAGCATTTT
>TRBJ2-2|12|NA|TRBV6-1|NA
CATQTVTGELLF
TGTGCCACCCAGACAGTTACGGGGGAGCTGCTTTTT